This TCR beta chain was found in a study of blood T cells in healthy people across ages. On the study more broadly: T cells yielded about one barcoded beta molecule per two cells through template switching. Study observations and caveats: PBMCs were not sorted, which prevented a conclusive comparison of naive versus antigen-experienced cells.

This clonotype was seen repeatedly, ten times or more. What it binds is unknown. At one of its ends the junction is not consistent with the germline gene, which may arise from a read error. Germline CDR1 reads LGHDT; CDR2 reads YNNKEL (reference sequence). The length of the CDR3 is 13 residues. Combining a sample-barcoded 5' primer with a J-beta primer mix, a second PCR ran for about 7 to 11 cycles. MiXCR, applied by TCRdb to the 5' RACE reads, yields one record per CDR3 protein. The table includes roughly 1.6 million distinct CDR3 sequences, almost 35% detected once. Input material: blood. The rearrangement joins TRBV3-1 to TRBJ2-2; tentatively, D is TRBD1 (5 bases). The sequence was obtained from a woman aged 25-40 years in good health. CDR3 amino acids: CASSQGAPGELFF. The CDR3 DNA reads TGCGCCAGCAGCCAAGGGGCGCCCGGGGAGCTGTTTTTT.